Shown below are 30 T cell receptor beta chains from a single sample sequenced in a study of blood T cell repertoires in COVID-19. Clones were sequenced by immunoSEQ multiplex PCR, and TCRdb holds only the in-frame ones, with some missing. Of around 110,000 clones in the sample, 85% to 95% were seen once. Material: peripheral blood. These receptors were obtained from a woman in her twenties or thirties with acute or convalescent COVID-19.

The chain joins TRBV9 to TRBJ2-5; D might be TRBD1 (6 bases). This CDR3 is built from 15 residues. Germline V gives CDR1 SGDLS, CDR2 YYNGEE. V dropped 0 bases and J dropped 1 base, with 10 bases sitting between them. CDR3 nucleotide sequence: TGTGCCAGCAGCGTAGGAGGGGGTTTCCAAGAGACCCAGTACTTC. Translation: CASSVGGGFQETQYF.

The rearrangement links TRBV4-3 to TRBJ2-2; 7 bases match TRBD2. This CDR3 region has 17 residues. The trim removed 1 base at V and 5 bases at J, leaving 10 bases unmatched. From germline, CDR1 is LGHNA and CDR2 YSLEER. CDR3 sequence reads: CASSQVVVGEGTGELFF. CDR3 in DNA: TGCGCCAGCAGCCAAGTTGTGGTGGGGGAGGGTACCGGGGAGCTGTTTTTT.

Here the CDR3 DNA reads TGTGCCTTTCGGACAGGGGAAAACAACAATGAGCAGTTCTTC. Its protein product is CAFRTGENNNEQFF. The V call is TRBV10-3, the J call TRBJ2-1; 9 bases match TRBD1. V lost 11 bases to trimming and J lost 5 bases; unmatched junction nucleotides: 10. The CDR3 is 14 residues long. Germline V gene data show CDR1 as ENHRY and CDR2 as SYGVKD.

This clone was detected only once. The chain links TRBV19 to TRBJ1-1; no firm D call. The V and J ends lost 2 bases and 2 bases respectively, with 6 bases between them. The CDR3 has 13 residues. Germline V lookup: CDR1 LNHDA, CDR2 SQIVND (reference sequence). CDR3 nucleotide sequence: TGTGCCAGTAGTATACTAGAAAACACTGAAGCTTTCTTT. Its protein product is CASSILENTEAFF.

The chain joins TRBV6-2 or TRBV6-3 to TRBJ1-2, with D possibly TRBD1 on 5 matching bases. Germline loops: CDR1 MNHEY, CDR2 SVGEGT. V lost 5 bases to trimming and J lost 3 bases, with 16 bases between them. CDR3 length equals 15 residues. The CDR3 region has the DNA TGTGCCAGCAGTCTGGACCGGGGGAGAGACTATGGCTACACCTTC. Protein sequence: CASSLDRGRDYGYTF.

This clone was counted a single time. The V and J genes are TRBV5-4 and TRBJ2-5, with 7 bases matching TRBD1. The length of the CDR3 is 14 residues. Looked up from germline, CDR1 is SGHNT and CDR2 is YYREEE (reference sequence). V shed 4 bases, J shed 4 bases, and the junction held 7 bases outside the gene matches. CDR3 region: CASSELSGGETQYF. In DNA form, the CDR3 reads TGTGCCAGCAGCGAGCTGTCAGGGGGAGAGACCCAGTACTTC. The full variable domain, its missing parts supplied by reference TRBV5-4 and TRBJ2-5, is ETGVTQSPTHLIKTRGQQVTLRCSSQSGHNTVSWYQQALGQGPQFIFQYYREEENGRGNFPPRFSGLQFPNYSSELNVNALELDDSALYLCASSELSGGETQYFGPGTRLLVL.

This clone was observed a single time. This chain connects TRBV7-8 to TRBJ1-1; tentative D call: TRBD1 (5 bases). The V gene's germline CDR1 is SGHVS and CDR2 FQNEAQ. V was clipped by 5 bases and J by 4 bases, with 8 bases between them. The CDR3 is 12 amino acids. This chain's CDR3 is CASSRRATEAFF. For the CDR3, the DNA is TGTGCCAGCAGCCGCAGGGCCACTGAAGCTTTCTTT.

The chain is built from TRBV19 and TRBJ1-1; the match to TRBD1 covers 9 bases. The CDR3 sequence is 13 residues long. Germline-derived CDR1 and CDR2 are LNHDA and SQIVND (reference sequence). The V segment lost 6 bases and the J segment 6 bases; nucleotides outside the gene matches: 5. The CDR3 DNA is TGTGCCAGTAGAGGGACAGGGTTCGCTGAAGCTTTCTTT. Translating gives CASRGTGFAEAFF.

The V gene is TRBV19, the J gene TRBJ1-5; D gene ambiguous. Per the germline V gene, CDR1 is LNHDA and CDR2 is SQIVND (reference sequence). V dropped 5 bases and J dropped 1 base, with 9 bases sitting between them. This CDR3 is built from 14 residues. CDR3 sequence (DNA): TGTGCCAGTAGTCCCCGGGGAAGCAATCAGCCCCAGCATTTT. Its translation is CASSPRGSNQPQHF.

The chain combines TRBV5-4 with TRBJ2-7, with 11 positions matching TRBD2. CDR1 is SGHNT, CDR2 YYREEE, per germline (reference sequence). The CDR3 covers 16 residues. J was trimmed by 0 bases and V by 0 bases; bases with no gene match: 2. CDR3 region: CASSLASGGRSYEQYF. As DNA, the CDR3 is TGTGCCAGCAGCTTGGCTAGCGGGGGGCGCTCCTACGAGCAGTACTTC. Using reference TRBV5-4 and TRBJ2-7 for the parts outside the CDR3, the full variable domain is ETGVTQSPTHLIKTRGQQVTLRCSSQSGHNTVSWYQQALGQGPQFIFQYYREEENGRGNFPPRFSGLQFPNYSSELNVNALELDDSALYLCASSLASGGRSYEQYFGPGTRLTVT.

The J gene is TRBJ2-1, the V gene TRBV3-1 (or the pseudogene TRBV3-2); 11 positions match TRBD2. This CDR3 is 14 amino acids long. Germline V CDR1 and CDR2: LGHDT, YNNKEL (reference sequence). V shed 4 bases, J shed 9 bases, and the junction held 5 bases outside the gene matches. CDR3 nucleotide sequence: TGTGCCAGCAGCCTTGTGCTAGCGGGAGGTGAGCAGTTCTTC. It translates to CASSLVLAGGEQFF.

This clone was observed a single time. The J gene is TRBJ2-7, the V gene TRBV5-4; D may be TRBD2 (5 bases). There are 15 residues in the CDR3. V lost 1 base, J lost 0 bases, and 11 bases lay in between. The V gene's germline CDR1 is SGHNT and CDR2 YYREEE (reference sequence). This chain's CDR3 is CASSLNSGPSYEQYF. CDR3 in DNA: TGTGCCAGCAGCTTGAACAGCGGCCCCTCCTACGAGCAGTACTTC. The full variable domain, its missing parts supplied by reference TRBV5-4 and TRBJ2-7, is ETGVTQSPTHLIKTRGQQVTLRCSSQSGHNTVSWYQQALGQGPQFIFQYYREEENGRGNFPPRFSGLQFPNYSSELNVNALELDDSALYLCASSLNSGPSYEQYFGPGTRLTVT.

This chain connects TRBV5-1 to TRBJ2-5, with D possibly matching TRBD1 (6 bases). Trimming took 7 bases from V and 1 from J, leaving 11 bases between them. The CDR3 consists of 13 residues. The germline gives CDR1 SGHRS, CDR2 YFSETQ. Written as DNA, the CDR3 is TGCGCCAGCTCCTGGGACATCCAAGAGACCCAGTACTTC. Translation gives CASSWDIQETQYF.

The chain joins TRBV7-2 to TRBJ2-7; the match to TRBD1 covers 11 bases. The junction had 3 bases not matched to a gene; V was cut back by 5 bases and J by 3 bases. CDR1 and CDR2 from the germline V gene are SGHTA and FQGNSA. The CDR3 length is 14 residues. CDR3 DNA sequence: TGTGCCAGCAGCGCCGGGACAGGGGGCTACGAGCAGTACTTC. This codes for CASSAGTGGYEQYF.

This sequence joins TRBV19 and TRBJ1-5, with D unclear. Germline V gene data show CDR1 as LNHDA and CDR2 as SQIVND (reference sequence). The CDR3 extends over 13 amino acids. Trimming shortened V by 5 bases and J by 9 bases, and 14 bases separated the two germline ends. The CDR3, as DNA: TGTGCCAGTAGTGGGGAGCCCAGAGGGCCCCAGCATTTT. This codes for CASSGEPRGPQHF.

In nucleotides, the CDR3 is TGTGCCAGCAGCTCCCGACAGGGGGGGGACTCTGGAAACACCATATATTTT. Encoded protein: CASSSRQGGDSGNTIYF. The chain joins TRBV11-2 to TRBJ1-3; 9 bases line up with TRBD1. The V segment lost 4 bases and the J segment 0 bases; nucleotides outside the gene matches: 7. CDR1 is SGHAT, CDR2 FQNNGV, per germline. The CDR3 covers 17 residues.

This clone has only one observation. This chain joins TRBV2 and TRBJ1-2; D gene uncertain. V dropped 4 bases and J dropped 4 bases, with 13 bases sitting between them. This CDR3 spans 14 amino acids. Germline CDR1 reads SNHLY; CDR2 reads FYNNEI. The CDR3 sequence: CASSAQQTPYGYTF. CDR3 DNA: TGTGCCAGCAGTGCCCAACAGACGCCCTATGGCTACACCTTC.

To note about this clone: Other DNA variants within this sample encode the same CDR3. This CDR3 reads CASSTAYEQYF. The CDR3 nucleotides read TGTGCCAGTAGTACAGCCTACGAGCAGTACTTC. The J gene is TRBJ2-7, the V gene TRBV19, with no clear D. CDR3 length: 11 residues. Trimming left V 4 bases short and J 2 bases short, with 3 bases between. Germline V gene sequence: CDR1 LNHDA, CDR2 SQIVND (reference sequence).

The chain links TRBV18 to TRBJ2-3; 8 positions agree with TRBD1. V lost 3 bases and J lost 3; bases outside the gene matches: 11. Germline V gene lookup returns CDR1 KGHSH and CDR2 LQKENI. CDR3 size: 17 residues. DNA of the CDR3: TGTGCCAGCTCACCTATTAGCCCTGGACAGGGAACAGATACGCAGTATTTT. Amino acid sequence: CASSPISPGQGTDTQYF.

The rearrangement uses TRBV4-2 and TRBJ2-3; 11 positions match TRBD2. Looked up from germline, CDR1 is LGHNA and CDR2 is YNFKEQ. The CDR3 is 17 residues long. Trimming removed 0 bases from V and 3 bases from J; junction bases left unmatched: 5. CDR3 in amino acids: CASSQEKRTSGTDTQYF. CDR3 sequence (DNA): TGTGCCAGCAGCCAAGAGAAAAGGACTAGCGGGACAGATACGCAGTATTTT.

The rearrangement links TRBV28 to TRBJ1-4; 8 nucleotides agree with TRBD1. With V trimmed by 7 bases and J by 5 bases, 6 bases remained unmatched. The germline CDR1 and CDR2 sequences are MDHEN and SYDVKM. CDR3 size: 14 residues. As DNA, the CDR3 is TGTGCCAGCAACCTACAGGGGGGAAATGAAAAACTGTTTTTT. Protein product: CASNLQGGNEKLFF.

This clone was detected only once. This chain links TRBV10-3 with TRBJ1-3; D may be TRBD1 (6 bases). The V end lost 3 bases, the J end lost 0 bases, and 18 bases lay between the germline ends. The CDR3 contains 18 residues. Germline V gene lookup returns CDR1 ENHRY and CDR2 SYGVKD. The CDR3 is CAISDRTDQLLSGNTIYF. The CDR3 DNA sequence: TGTGCCATCAGTGATCGGACAGACCAGCTGCTCTCTGGAAACACCATATATTTT.

The genes are TRBV7-2 and TRBJ2-7; D is unresolved. Germline CDR1 is SGHTA and CDR2 is FQGNSA. The V gene lost 3 bases and the J gene lost 2 bases, with 8 bases spanning the gap. The CDR3 sequence is 13 residues long. The CDR3 loop reads CASSFSGPYEQYF. The DNA for the CDR3 is TGTGCCAGCAGCTTCTCAGGTCCCTACGAGCAGTACTTC.

This clone was detected once. DNA for the CDR3: TGTGCCAGCAGTGTCCGAGCCTTCGGAAACACCATATATTTT. This codes for CASSVRAFGNTIYF. The rearrangement links TRBV6-2 or TRBV6-3 to TRBJ1-3; D is undetermined. The CDR3 loop spans 14 amino acids. In germline, CDR1 is MNHEY, CDR2 SVGEGT. Trimming stripped 5 bases from V and 4 bases from J, with 12 bases between.

The chain combines TRBV5-4 with TRBJ2-7; a weak D match, TRBD2 (6 bases). There are 14 residues in the CDR3. The germline V gene has CDR1 SGHNT and CDR2 YYREEE (reference sequence). V was shortened by 0 bases and J by 3 bases, with 10 bases between the two germline ends. The CDR3 region has the DNA TGTGCCAGCAGCTTGGCGGGACTCAGCTACGAGCAGTACTTC. Translation gives CASSLAGLSYEQYF. Full variable domain (outside the CDR3, taken from reference TRBV5-4 and TRBJ2-7): ETGVTQSPTHLIKTRGQQVTLRCSSQSGHNTVSWYQQALGQGPQFIFQYYREEENGRGNFPPRFSGLQFPNYSSELNVNALELDDSALYLCASSLAGLSYEQYFGPGTRLTVT.

The rearrangement links TRBV5-1 to TRBJ1-1; no firm D call. Trimming took 3 bases from V and 8 from J, leaving 11 bases between them. Germline V gives CDR1 SGHRS, CDR2 YFSETQ. The CDR3 runs 12 residues. CDR3 nucleotide sequence: TGCGCCAGCAGCTCGGAGAGTGGAGAAGCTTTCTTT. Translation gives CASSSESGEAFF.

The V call is TRBV9, the J call TRBJ1-5; TRBD1 aligns across 9 bases. J lost 8 bases, V lost 3 bases, and 12 bases had no gene match. The CDR3 has 16 amino acids. Germline assignment: CDR1 SGDLS and CDR2 YYNGEE. CDR3 region: CASSATGQGSEEPQHF. CDR3 DNA: TGTGCCAGCAGCGCAACTGGACAGGGGTCAGAGGAGCCCCAGCATTTT. The complete variable domain, with remaining parts taken from reference TRBV9 and TRBJ1-5, reads DSGVTQTPKHLITATGQRVTLRCSPRSGDLSVYWYQQSLDQGLQFLIQYYNGEERAKGNILERFSAQQFPDLHSELNLSSLELGDSALYFCASSATGQGSEEPQHFGDGTRLSIL.

This chain connects TRBV23-1 to TRBJ1-5, with unresolved D. TRBV23-1 is an ORF, with its function uncertain. Trimming removed 2 bases at V and 9 bases at J, with 5 bases between. The CDR3 has 11 amino acids. CDR3 bases: TGCGCCAGCAGTCAAAGAGGGCCCCAGCATTTT. This encodes CASSQRGPQHF.

The V gene is TRBV7-2, the J gene TRBJ2-5; D is perhaps TRBD1 (5 bases). This CDR3 is 17 amino acids long. The ends were cut back, 2 bases at V and 2 bases at J, with 18 bases in the middle. Germline lookup yields CDR1 SGHTA and CDR2 FQGNSA. In DNA, the CDR3 is TGTGCCAGCAGCTTATTCGGCTTGGCAGGGCATCAAGAGACCCAGTACTTC. It yields the protein CASSLFGLAGHQETQYF.

The rearrangement uses TRBV29-1 and TRBJ2-5, with 12 bases aligning to TRBD2. Unmatched junction bases numbered 9, after V lost 6 bases and J lost 4 bases. The CDR3 is 15 amino acids. Germline CDR1 is SQVTM and CDR2 is ANQGSEA. The CDR3 region is CSVQQGLAGRETQYF. The DNA of the CDR3 is TGCAGCGTCCAGCAGGGACTAGCGGGCCGAGAGACCCAGTACTTC.